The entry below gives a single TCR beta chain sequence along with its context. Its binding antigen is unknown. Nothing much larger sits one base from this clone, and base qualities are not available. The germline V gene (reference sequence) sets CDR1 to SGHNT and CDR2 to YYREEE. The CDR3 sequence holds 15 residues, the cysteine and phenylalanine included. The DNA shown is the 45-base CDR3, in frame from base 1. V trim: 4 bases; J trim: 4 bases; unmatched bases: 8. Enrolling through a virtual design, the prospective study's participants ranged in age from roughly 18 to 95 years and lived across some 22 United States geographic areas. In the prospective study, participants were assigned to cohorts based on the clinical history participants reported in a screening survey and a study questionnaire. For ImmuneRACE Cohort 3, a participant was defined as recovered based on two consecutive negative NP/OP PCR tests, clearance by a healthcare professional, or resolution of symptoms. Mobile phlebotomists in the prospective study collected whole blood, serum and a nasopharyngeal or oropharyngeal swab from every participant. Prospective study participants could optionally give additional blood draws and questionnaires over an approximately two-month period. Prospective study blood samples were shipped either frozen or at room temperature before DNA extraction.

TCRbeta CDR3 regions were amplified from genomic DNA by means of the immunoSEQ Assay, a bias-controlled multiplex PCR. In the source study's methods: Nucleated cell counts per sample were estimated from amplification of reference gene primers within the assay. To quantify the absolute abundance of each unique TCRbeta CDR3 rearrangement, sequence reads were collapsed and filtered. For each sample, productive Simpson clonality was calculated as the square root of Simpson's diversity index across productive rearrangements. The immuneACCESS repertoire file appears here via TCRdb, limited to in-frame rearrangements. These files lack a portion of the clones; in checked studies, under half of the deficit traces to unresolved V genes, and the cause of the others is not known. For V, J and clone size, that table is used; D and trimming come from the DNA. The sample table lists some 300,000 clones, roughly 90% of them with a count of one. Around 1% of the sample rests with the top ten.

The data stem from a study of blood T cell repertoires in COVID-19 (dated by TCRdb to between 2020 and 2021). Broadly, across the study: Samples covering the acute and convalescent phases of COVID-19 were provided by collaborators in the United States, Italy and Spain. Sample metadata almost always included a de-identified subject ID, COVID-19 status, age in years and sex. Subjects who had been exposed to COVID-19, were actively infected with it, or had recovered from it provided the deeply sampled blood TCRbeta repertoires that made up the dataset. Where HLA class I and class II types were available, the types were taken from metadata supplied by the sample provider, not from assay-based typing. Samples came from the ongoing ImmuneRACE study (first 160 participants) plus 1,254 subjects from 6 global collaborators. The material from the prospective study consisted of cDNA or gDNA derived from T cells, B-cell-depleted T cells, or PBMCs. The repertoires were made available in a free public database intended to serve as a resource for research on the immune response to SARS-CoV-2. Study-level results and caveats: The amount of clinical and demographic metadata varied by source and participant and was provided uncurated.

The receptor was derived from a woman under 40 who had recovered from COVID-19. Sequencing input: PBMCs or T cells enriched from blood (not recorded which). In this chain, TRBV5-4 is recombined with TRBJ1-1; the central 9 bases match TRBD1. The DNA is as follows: TGTGCCAGCAGCCGGCCGACAGGGGGGTCCACTGAAGCTTTCTTT. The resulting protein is CASSRPTGGSTEAFF.